This T cell receptor beta chain was sequenced for a study of T cell responses to AZD1222 COVID-19 vaccine. Sequenced by immunoSEQ multiplex PCR; TCRdb stores in-frame clones only, minus some. The sample includes roughly 78,000 clones, about 82% of them seen just once. This CDR3 is 14 amino acids long. V shed 3 bases and J shed 3 bases, with 9 bases lying between them. Germline V gene lookup returns CDR1 SGHTA and CDR2 FQGNSA. General study results and limits: The study found Spike-specific TCR breadth and depth rose after two AZD1222 doses. Sampling captured repertoires only after the peak T cell response.

In the case of this clone: Its cognate antigen is unknown.

Sequences were derived from peripheral blood, sampled on day 0 of AZD1222 vaccination. The sequence came from an adult in good health. The chain has TRBV7-2 and TRBJ1-3; D might be TRBD1 (5 bases). CDR3 region: CASSLTDDGNTIYF. The CDR3 DNA sequence: TGTGCCAGCAGCTTGACAGACGATGGAAACACCATATATTTT.